This TCR beta chain stems from a study of blood T cell repertoires in COVID-19. Cohort 3 recovery required two negative PCRs, clearance, or symptom resolution. Germline V CDR1 and CDR2: PRHDT, FYEKMQ (reference sequence). CDR3 length: 16 amino acids. V shed 5 bases and J shed 7 bases, with 21 bases lying between them. Per the study methods: Reference gene primers were amplified, and this amplification served to estimate nucleated cell counts. Profiled with immunoSEQ multiplex PCR; TCRdb holds only in-frame clones, not every one. V and J calls and clone size are copied from that table; D and trimming were computed from the DNA. The table has about 410,000 clones, about 92% seen once.

The origin of this receptor is a young man who had recovered from COVID-19. The gene calls are TRBV13 and TRBJ2-1; tentative D call: TRBD2 (6 bases). The sequenced sample consisted of PBMCs or T cells enriched from blood (not recorded which). The CDR3 reads CASSQEGSEGLNEQFF. CDR3 in DNA: TGTGCCAGCAGCCAGGAGGGTAGCGAGGGGTTGAATGAGCAGTTCTTC.